Included here is one TCR beta chain sequence, with context. Assay: immunoSEQ multiplex PCR; the TCRdb copy retains only in-frame clones and omits some. The top ten hold roughly 0.25% of the sample, which has some 70,000 clones, 95% to 97% seen once. This entry comes from a study of technical replicates of blood from several donors. There are 15 residues in the CDR3. Trimming removed 2 bases from V and 5 bases from J; junction bases left unmatched: 6. In germline, CDR1 is SGHTA, CDR2 FQGNSA. The receptor comes from a human donor in good health. The specimen sequenced was T cells isolated from PBMCs. This chain joins TRBV7-2 and TRBJ2-5; 9 bases align to TRBD2. The CDR3 spells CASSLPLAGVETQYF. The CDR3 region has the DNA TGTGCCAGCAGCTTACCCTTAGCGGGAGTCGAGACCCAGTACTTC.